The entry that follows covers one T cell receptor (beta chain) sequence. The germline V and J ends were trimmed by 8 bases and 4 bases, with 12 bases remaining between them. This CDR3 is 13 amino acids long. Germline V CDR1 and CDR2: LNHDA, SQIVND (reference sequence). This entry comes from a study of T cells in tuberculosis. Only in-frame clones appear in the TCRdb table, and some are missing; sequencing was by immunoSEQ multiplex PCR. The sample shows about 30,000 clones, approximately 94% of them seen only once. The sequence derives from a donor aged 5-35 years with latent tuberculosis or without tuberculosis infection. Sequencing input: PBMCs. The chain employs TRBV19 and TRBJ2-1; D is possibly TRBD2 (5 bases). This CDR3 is CASGELFYNEQFF. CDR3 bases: TGTGCCAGTGGGGAGCTCTTTTACAATGAGCAGTTCTTC.